Below are 28 T cell receptor beta chains sequenced from a single sample in a study of blood T cell repertoires in COVID-19. Sequencing used immunoSEQ multiplex PCR; TCRdb keeps in-frame clones, though not all of them. The sample holds under 300,000 clones, approximately 82% seen once. The sequenced sample was peripheral blood. The receptors shown here come from a young man who had recovered from COVID-19.

The DNA for the CDR3 is TGTGCCAGCAGTGAAGAGACAGGGGACACCTACGAGCAGTACTTC. Translating gives CASSEETGDTYEQYF. V gene TRBV6-1 combines with J gene TRBJ2-7; 8 positions agree with TRBD1. CDR1 and CDR2 from the germline V gene are MNHNS and SASEGT. V gave up 1 base and J gave up 2 bases; unmatched junction bases: 4. The CDR3 totals 15 residues.

The chain uses TRBV10-3 and TRBJ2-7, with D possibly TRBD1 on 6 matching bases. Per the germline V gene, CDR1 is ENHRY and CDR2 is SYGVKD. CDR3 length: 15 amino acids. Trimming pared 0 bases from V and 7 bases from J, leaving 16 bases between. The CDR3 nucleotides are TGTGCCATCAGTGAGTCGACCGCAACAGGGAAAGAGCAGTACTTC. Translating gives CAISESTATGKEQYF.

The chain has TRBV19 and TRBJ1-6, with D tentatively TRBD1 (5 bases). Trimming pared 5 bases from V and 7 bases from J, leaving 12 bases between. The CDR3 spans 14 residues. The germline V gene encodes CDR1 LNHDA and CDR2 SQIVND (reference sequence). The CDR3 bases are TGTGCCAGTAGTGGGTTGACAGACAATTCACCCCTCCACTTT. Translated: CASSGLTDNSPLHF.

This chain connects TRBV2 to TRBJ2-7; 7 bases match TRBD1. The ends lost 6 bases at V and 3 bases at J; junction bases unmatched: 8. CDR3 length equals 14 residues. Germline assignment: CDR1 SNHLY and CDR2 FYNNEI. CDR3 amino acids: CASSGQAAFYEQYF. The CDR3 coding sequence is TGTGCCAGCAGCGGACAGGCCGCATTCTACGAGCAGTACTTC.

This clone was seen only once. The chain combines TRBV7-3 with TRBJ1-6; 7 bases agree with TRBD1. This CDR3 comprises 14 residues. Germline V gene sequence: CDR1 SGHTA, CDR2 FQGTGA. With V trimmed by 3 bases and J by 7 bases, 3 bases remained unmatched. CDR3 protein: CASSLRGQNSPLHF. The DNA for the CDR3 is TGTGCCAGCAGCTTGCGGGGACAGAATTCACCCCTCCACTTT. Full variable domain (missing parts from reference TRBV7-3 and TRBJ1-6): GAGVSQTPSNKVTEKGKYVELRCDPISGHTALYWYRQSLGQGPEFLIYFQGTGAADDSGLPNDRFFAVRPEGSVSTLKIQRTERGDSAVYLCASSLRGQNSPLHFGNGTRLTVT.

The V and J genes are TRBV19 and TRBJ2-1, with D tentatively TRBD1 (5 bases). Per germline, CDR1 LNHDA and CDR2 SQIVND (reference sequence). Trimming shortened V by 5 bases and J by 0 bases, and 14 bases separated the two germline ends. This CDR3 region has 16 residues. The CDR3 loop is CASSVRTRSSYNEQFF. CDR3 nucleotides: TGTGCCAGTAGTGTCCGGACACGCAGCTCCTACAATGAGCAGTTCTTC.

The gene calls are TRBV5-5 and TRBJ2-7; D gene ambiguous. Germline-derived CDR1 and CDR2 are SGHKS and YYEKEE (reference sequence). The CDR3 contains 15 residues. The V end was cut by 0 bases, the J end by 0 bases, with 10 bases between. CDR3 in amino acids: CASSLAAGYSYEQYF. The CDR3 bases are TGTGCCAGCAGCTTGGCGGCAGGATACTCCTACGAGCAGTACTTC.

This chain joins TRBV6-5 and TRBJ2-5, with 9 bases fitting TRBD2. The germline V gene has CDR1 MNHEY and CDR2 SVGAGI. V shed 0 bases and J 0 bases; nucleotides not matched to a gene: 2. The CDR3 contains 16 residues. The chain's CDR3 is CASSYSSGGNQETQYF. CDR3 nucleotides: TGTGCCAGCAGTTACTCTAGCGGGGGTAACCAAGAGACCCAGTACTTC.

The J gene is TRBJ2-2, the V gene TRBV6-1; the match to TRBD1 covers 7 bases. The V gene's germline CDR1 is MNHNS and CDR2 SASEGT. The CDR3 consists of 15 residues. The V segment lost 3 bases and the J segment 6 bases; nucleotides outside the gene matches: 7. The CDR3 loop reads CASSDDRAGAGELFF. CDR3 in DNA: TGTGCCAGCAGTGATGACAGGGCGGGCGCCGGGGAGCTGTTTTTT.

The chain employs TRBV19 and TRBJ2-3, with TRBD2 matching 7 bases. CDR1 and CDR2 (germline): LNHDA, SQIVND (reference sequence). The CDR3 loop spans 13 amino acids. The J segment lost 2 bases and the V segment lost 8 bases, leaving 4 bases of the junction unmatched. CDR3 protein: CASLAEHTDTQYF. DNA of the CDR3: TGTGCCAGTCTAGCGGAACACACAGATACGCAGTATTTT.

The CDR3 reads CASSVGGGANSPLHF. In DNA, the CDR3 is TGTGCCAGCAGCGTAGGAGGCGGGGCGAATTCACCCCTCCACTTT. This chain links TRBV9 with TRBJ1-6; D might be TRBD1 (5 bases). CDR1 and CDR2 from the germline V gene are SGDLS and YYNGEE. The CDR3 runs to 15 residues. Trimming shortened V by 0 bases and J by 7 bases, and 11 bases separated the two germline ends.

The rearrangement links TRBV7-3 to TRBJ2-6; possible D gene TRBD1, 6 bases. CDR1 is SGHTA and CDR2 is FQGTGA in the germline V gene. This CDR3 spans 13 amino acids. V lost 2 bases, J lost 12 bases, and 11 bases lay in between. Here the CDR3 reads CASSLPGARVLTF. CDR3 nucleotides: TGTGCCAGCAGCTTACCAGGGGCGCGCGTCCTGACTTTC.

The chain is built from TRBV7-2 and TRBJ1-2; D not resolved. Trimming shortened V by 0 bases and J by 4 bases, and 12 bases separated the two germline ends. Per germline, CDR1 SGHTA and CDR2 FQGNSA. The CDR3 has 15 amino acids. The CDR3 coding sequence is TGTGCCAGCAGCTTAGCTCGAGGGAGTTTCTATGGCTACACCTTC. Protein product: CASSLARGSFYGYTF.

CDR3 amino acids: CASRPVGTGTYEQYF. The CDR3, as DNA: TGTGCCAGTAGGCCTGTCGGGACAGGGACCTACGAGCAGTACTTC. The chain couples TRBV19 to TRBJ2-7; 9 positions match TRBD1. The CDR3 totals 15 residues. The junction had 8 bases not matched to a gene; V was cut back by 6 bases and J by 2 bases. Germline V gene data show CDR1 as LNHDA and CDR2 as SQIVND (reference sequence).

This clone was seen a single time. The genes are TRBV9 and TRBJ1-2; possible D gene TRBD1, 5 bases. The CDR3 consists of 15 residues. Trimming took off 6 bases at V and 2 bases at J, with 17 bases between the two ends. Germline V gene data show CDR1 as SGDLS and CDR2 as YYNGEE. The CDR3: CASTQGRVVNYGYTF. In DNA, the CDR3 is TGTGCCAGCACCCAAGGCAGGGTGGTAAACTATGGCTACACCTTC.

The rearrangement links TRBV11-2 to TRBJ1-6, with no clear D. CDR1 and CDR2 (germline): SGHAT, FQNNGV. This CDR3 contains 13 residues. The ends were cut back, 3 bases at V and 7 bases at J, with 7 bases in the middle. For the CDR3, the DNA is TGTGCCAGCAGCTTGGCCCGAAATTCACCCCTCCACTTT. Its translation: CASSLARNSPLHF. Combining the CDR3 with reference TRBV11-2 and TRBJ1-6 gives the whole variable domain EAGVAQSPRYKIIEKRQSVAFWCNPISGHATLYWYQQILGQGPKLLIQFQNNGVVDDSQLPKDRFSAERLKGVDSTLKIQPAKLEDSAVYLCASSLARNSPLHFGNGTRLTVT.

In this sample, this clone turned up once. The J gene is TRBJ2-2, the V gene TRBV10-3, with D perhaps TRBD1 (5 bases). The germline V and J ends were trimmed by 7 bases and 5 bases, with 14 bases remaining between them. Germline lookup yields CDR1 ENHRY and CDR2 SYGVKD. The CDR3 contains 14 residues. The CDR3 bases are TGTGCCATCAAGGACACGCTTGTTACCGGGGAGCTGTTTTTT. This encodes CAIKDTLVTGELFF.

The chain has TRBV10-1 and TRBJ2-4, with 10 bases that match TRBD1. Germline CDR1 is WNHNN and CDR2 is SYGVQD (reference sequence). V lost 2 bases to trimming and J lost 1 base; unmatched junction nucleotides: 5. CDR3 length: 17 residues. The DNA of the CDR3 is TGCGCCAGCAGTGAGGGTTGGGGACAGGGGGCCAAAAACATTCAGTACTTC. Its protein is CASSEGWGQGAKNIQYF.

There are a few counts of this clone. The V and J genes are TRBV5-4 and TRBJ2-2, with D perhaps matching TRBD1 (6 bases). The V end was cut by 6 bases, the J end by 0 bases, with 12 bases between. The CDR3 has 15 residues. CDR1 SGHNT and CDR2 YYREEE come from the germline V gene (reference sequence). CDR3 bases: TGTGCCAGCACCATGGACAGCACGAACACCGGGGAGCTGTTTTTT. This encodes CASTMDSTNTGELFF.

This clone came up a few times. The rearrangement joins TRBV3-1 (or the pseudogene TRBV3-2) to TRBJ2-5; D remains unclear. This CDR3 region has 12 residues. Per the germline V gene, CDR1 is LGHDT and CDR2 is YNNKEL (reference sequence). V lost 4 bases, J lost 5 bases, and 8 bases lay in between. This chain's CDR3 is CASSRLYETQYF. The CDR3, as DNA: TGTGCCAGCAGCCGCCTATATGAGACCCAGTACTTC.

This sequence joins TRBV4-1 and TRBJ2-3; TRBD2 agrees at 9 bases. With V trimmed by 1 base and J by 6 bases, 8 bases remained unmatched. Germline V lookup: CDR1 MGHRA, CDR2 YSYEKL. The CDR3 totals 16 residues. CDR3 sequence reads: CASSQVGAGGRDTQYF. CDR3 DNA: TGCGCCAGCAGCCAAGTCGGTGCGGGGGGGCGGGATACGCAGTATTTT.

CDR3 loop: CASSLLTGSGNEKLFF. The CDR3 coding sequence is TGTGCCAGCAGCTTATTAACAGGGAGCGGTAATGAAAAACTGTTTTTT. The V gene is TRBV5-6, the J gene TRBJ1-4, with D perhaps matching TRBD1 (6 bases). Germline V gene lookup returns CDR1 SGHDT and CDR2 YYEEEE. The CDR3 runs to 16 residues. The V end lost 2 bases, the J end lost 4 bases, and 15 bases lay between the germline ends.

The gene calls are TRBV19 and TRBJ1-1, with D perhaps matching TRBD1 (6 bases). The CDR3 has 17 residues. Germline-derived CDR1 and CDR2 are LNHDA and SQIVND (reference sequence). V lost 1 base and J 0 bases, leaving 15 bases between the germline ends. CDR3 region: CASSIVNLGGLNTEAFF. The CDR3 nucleotides read TGTGCCAGTAGTATAGTCAACTTAGGGGGTTTGAACACTGAAGCTTTCTTT.

This chain connects TRBV28 to TRBJ1-6, with no clear D. Germline CDR1 and CDR2: MDHEN and SYDVKM. Trimming removed 3 bases from V and 9 bases from J, with 18 bases in between. The CDR3 is 16 amino acids. The CDR3 DNA follows: TGTGCCAGCAGTTTGTTCGCGAGGGTCTTAACTTCACCCCTCCACTTT. Encoded protein: CASSLFARVLTSPLHF.

This clone turned up a few times. The chain carries TRBV10-1 and TRBJ2-5; TRBD1 matches 8 bases. The germline V gene has CDR1 WNHNN and CDR2 SYGVQD (reference sequence). V gave up 4 bases and J gave up 2 bases; unmatched junction bases: 3. The CDR3 length is 14 residues. In DNA, the CDR3 is TGCGCCAGCAGTGCCGGGACAGGACAAGAGACCCAGTACTTC. Protein product: CASSAGTGQETQYF.

The chain combines TRBV29-1 with TRBJ1-2; D may be TRBD1 (6 bases). Per germline, CDR1 SQVTM and CDR2 ANQGSEA. The CDR3 covers 14 residues. Trimming pared 3 bases from V and 3 bases from J, leaving 14 bases between. CDR3: CSVDLGGFDYGYTF. The CDR3 nucleotides are TGCAGCGTTGACCTAGGGGGATTTGACTATGGCTACACCTTC.

The gene calls are TRBV5-1 and TRBJ2-7; D unresolved. Trimming removed 3 bases at V and 0 bases at J, with 13 bases between. The CDR3 contains 15 residues. Per the germline V gene, CDR1 is SGHRS and CDR2 is YFSETQ. The CDR3 DNA reads as TGCGCCAGCAGCTCGCTAGAGCGAGGCTCCTACGAGCAGTACTTC. The encoded protein is CASSSLERGSYEQYF.

The V gene is TRBV21-1, the J gene TRBJ2-7; the table's TRBD1 call for D was not verified on the DNA. TRBV21-1 is a recognized pseudogene. The CDR3 totals 17 residues. The CDR3 loop reads CASSKALLEGVSYEQYF. In DNA, the CDR3 is TGTGCCAGCAGCAAAGCGCTTTTAGAAGGGGTCAGCTACGAGCAGTACTTC.